This T cell receptor (beta chain) comes out of a study of shared clonotypes between healthy human individuals. The study used approximately 90 million PBMCs per unsorted sample for genomic DNA. This was a deep-level run. Genomic DNA of each subset was evenly split across several immunoSEQ plates. Produced via immunoSEQ multiplex PCR; TCRdb's table is partial and in-frame only. This sample has 470,000 or so clones, with around 73% found just once. Germline-derived CDR1 and CDR2 are SQVTM and ANQGSEA. Trimming at V came to 7 bases and at J to 8 bases, leaving 8 bases not matched to a gene. This CDR3 contains 13 residues.

The chain carries TRBV29-1 and TRBJ2-1; TRBD1 matches 10 bases. The receptor was isolated from a woman between 40 and 55 years old in good health. Some clones in this sample may be carry-over from other donors' samples. Material: PBMCs. The CDR3 nucleotides read TGCAGCGGAACGGGACAGGGGTTCGATGAGCAGTTCTTC. This translates into CSGTGQGFDEQFF.